This T cell receptor (beta chain) was captured in a study of T cell repertoires in cytomegalovirus infection. In the study overall: Use of recently identified HLA-C-restricted and well-studied HLA-B-restricted CMV epitopes was part of the study. Public TCR beta signatures indicated both CMV infection and matching HLA type. Study results and caveats: Carriage of CMV together with the relevant HLA was identifiable through cumulative public TCR beta family frequency. CMV-specific TCR beta clonotypes restricted by HLA-C were the ones dominating the ex vivo response.

Germline CDR1 SGHNT, CDR2 YYREEE (reference sequence). V was shortened by 0 bases and J by 1 base, with 10 bases between the two germline ends. The CDR3 has 15 amino acids. This clonotype occurred a few times. Its specificity is not known. TCRdb reprocessed the reads with MiXCR, giving one entry per CDR3 protein. Among about 830,000 distinct CDR3 sequences listed, approximately 29% were seen once. The source material was cultured CD8+ T cells from PBMCs, sampled from culture after CMV antigen stimulation. The rearrangement uses TRBV5-4 and TRBJ1-1; D perhaps matches TRBD1 (5 bases). This receptor was taken from a human donor in good health (CMV status not recorded). Some clones in this sample may be carry-over from other donors' samples. The CDR3 region is CASSLEGRRNTEAFF. DNA for the CDR3: TGTGCCAGCAGCTTGGAGGGACGGAGGAACACTGAAGCTTTCTTT.